The rows below give T cell receptor beta chains drawn from one sample of a study of post-analysis software for immune sequencing data. TCRdb reprocessed the PCR reads with MiXCR, giving one entry per CDR3 protein. Among approximately 730,000 distinct CDR3 sequences listed, about 45% were seen once. The sequenced material came from blood. These receptors were obtained from a girl aged 5-17 years with multiple sclerosis. Each CDR3 is given with its conserved first and last residue. A D gene is named only where the DNA matches it firmly. Clone size is stated in some rows and not others, as once, few, many or a class when expanded.

CDR3: CASRQDNQPQHF; DNA: TGTGCCAGCAGGCAGGACAATCAGCCCCAGCATTTT; J: TRBJ1-5; V: TRBV6-1; size: few; D: NA; length: 12
CDR3: CSALDLAGGRADTQYF; DNA: TGCAGTGCTCTCGACCTAGCGGGAGGAAGGGCAGATACGCAGTATTTT; J: TRBJ2-3; V: TRBV20-1; size: few; D: TRBD2; length: 16
CDR3: CASSRIQGLDQPQHF; DNA: TGTGCCAGCAGTCGTATCCAGGGGTTGGACCAGCCCCAGCATTTT; J: TRBJ1-5; V: TRBV6-2/TRBV6-3; size: NA; D: NA; length: 15
CDR3: CSATPGQGNEKLFF; DNA: TGCAGTGCTACCCCGGGACAGGGGAATGAAAAACTGTTTTTT; J: TRBJ1-4; V: TRBV20-1; size: NA; D: TRBD1; length: 14
CDR3: CASSYGGGRYEQYF; DNA: TGTGCCAGCAGTTACGGCGGCGGTCGATACGAGCAGTACTTC; J: TRBJ2-7; V: TRBV6-5; size: few; D: NA; length: 14
CDR3: CASSEARGLYEQYF; DNA: TGTGCCAGCAGTGAGGCCAGGGGGCTCTACGAGCAGTACTTC; J: TRBJ2-7; V: TRBV6-1; size: NA; D: TRBD1; length: 14
CDR3: CASSPDGIAVYNEQFF; DNA: TGTGCCAGCAGCCCCGACGGGATAGCGGTCTACAATGAGCAGTTCTTC; J: TRBJ2-1; V: TRBV9; size: NA; D: NA; length: 16
CDR3: CASSLIRVRTQETQYF; DNA: TGCGCCAGCAGCTTGATCCGAGTAAGGACCCAAGAGACCCAGTACTTC; J: TRBJ2-5; V: TRBV5-1; size: NA; D: NA; length: 16
CDR3: CSVPTGLTYNEQFF; DNA: TGCAGTGTTCCGACAGGCCTTACCTACAATGAGCAGTTCTTC; J: TRBJ2-1; V: TRBV20-1; size: few; D: NA; length: 14
CDR3: CATSGPGGGRQYNEQFF; DNA: TGTGCCACCAGTGGCCCAGGGGGCGGGAGACAGTACAATGAGCAGTTCTTC; J: TRBJ2-1; V: TRBV24-1; size: NA; D: NA; length: 17
CDR3: CASRTRTGSGNEQFF; DNA: TGTGCCAGCAGAACCAGGACAGGGAGCGGGAATGAGCAGTTCTTC; J: TRBJ2-1; V: TRBV6-5; size: NA; D: TRBD1; length: 15
CDR3: CASSADSFVETQYF; DNA: TGTGCCAGCAGCGCAGACAGCTTTGTAGAGACCCAGTACTTC; J: TRBJ2-5; V: TRBV7-2; size: NA; D: NA; length: 14
CDR3: CSARAGQGFSSYEQYF; DNA: TGCAGTGCTAGAGCAGGACAGGGATTCAGCTCCTACGAGCAGTACTTC; J: TRBJ2-7; V: TRBV20-1; size: few; D: TRBD1; length: 16
CDR3: CASRRVRGDTEAFF; DNA: TGTGCCAGCAGGCGCGTGCGGGGGGACACTGAAGCTTTCTTT; J: TRBJ1-1; V: TRBV6-1; size: NA; D: NA; length: 14
CDR3: CASSLGTGRGQETQYF; DNA: TGTGCCAGCAGCTTAGGTACAGGGCGAGGACAAGAGACCCAGTACTTC; J: TRBJ2-5; V: TRBV7-2; size: few; D: NA; length: 16
CDR3: CASSFIASYNEQFF; DNA: TGTGCCAGCAGTTTTATTGCGAGCTACAATGAGCAGTTCTTC; J: TRBJ2-1; V: TRBV27; size: NA; D: NA; length: 14
CDR3: CASSLIGTAGEQPQHF; DNA: TGTGCCAGCAGCTTAATCGGGACAGCCGGCGAACAGCCCCAGCATTTT; J: TRBJ1-5; V: TRBV7-8; size: NA; D: TRBD1; length: 16
CDR3: CASGDGNYGYTF; DNA: TGTGCCAGCGGGGACGGGAACTATGGCTACACCTTC; J: TRBJ1-2; V: TRBV7-9; size: NA; D: NA; length: 12